This paragraph reports one T cell receptor (beta chain). The antigen is unknown. The data are from a study of beta chain features in type 1 diabetes. TCRB transcripts that were expressed got sequenced, as all of the isolated RNA had been reverse transcribed. Clones were read by immunoSEQ multiplex PCR, and TCRdb kept only the in-frame ones, dropping some. Of roughly 500,000 clones listed, over 9.5% are singletons. Blood was drawn once from each donor into heparinised tubes. The draws averaged about 110 mL. Germline CDR1 reads SGHTA; CDR2 reads FQGTGA. This CDR3 has 13 amino acids. V lost 5 bases and J lost 11, with 18 bases in between. General observations from the study: Fewer insertions but more deletions were seen at VDJ junctions in type 1 diabetes patients. Any role of HLA type in TCRB rearrangement remained unresolved here.

The TCR comes from a woman aged 18-30 years in good health. The chain links TRBV7-3 to TRBJ1-1, with D tentatively TRBD1 (5 bases). Sequencing used naive CD4+ T cells from blood. CDR3 nucleotide sequence: TGTGCCAGCAGCCCGGGGACCGCCGTACGGGCTTTCTTT. It is translated as CASSPGTAVRAFF.